This T cell receptor (beta chain) was retrieved from a study of T cells in localized non-small cell lung cancer. General study findings and limits: Sequencing covered just one tumor region, so heterogeneity cannot be ruled out.

Some clones are missing from TCRdb's copy, which holds only in-frame ones; the method was immunoSEQ multiplex PCR. Here the sample spans around 2,200 clones, about 31% being singletons. A note on this clone: Its antigen is currently unknown.

This CDR3 comprises 15 residues. Germline loops: CDR1 WSHSY, CDR2 SAAADI. V lost 4 bases and J lost 0, with 10 bases in between. This clonotype was sampled from a female donor over 55 with stage I squamous cell lung carcinoma. The gene calls are TRBV10-2 and TRBJ1-3; a weak D match, TRBD1 (5 bases). The sample here was normal lung tissue next to the tumor, taken before any cancer treatment. CDR3 sequence: CASSGRGRSGNTIYF. CDR3 coding DNA: TGCGCCAGCAGTGGTAGGGGACGCTCTGGAAACACCATATATTTT.